Presented here are 17 T cell receptor beta chains from one specimen sequenced in a study of response to subunit inactivated influenza vaccine. TCRdb reanalysed the RT-PCR reads using MiXCR and keeps one entry per CDR3 protein. The repertoire holds 500,000 to 600,000 distinct CDR3 sequences, with approximately 15% as singletons. The starting material was PBMCs from blood, obtained 11 to 12 days after vaccination. These receptors all come from a man aged 50 or older who received an inactivated influenza vaccine.

The table lists this clonotype with a few counts. The chain carries TRBV5-1 and TRBJ2-6, with 7 bases that match TRBD1. This CDR3 comprises 16 residues. With V trimmed by 2 bases and J by 2 bases, 4 bases remained unmatched. Germline assignment: CDR1 SGHRS and CDR2 YFSETQ. This CDR3 is CASSLEGAPGANVLTF. Here the CDR3 DNA reads TGCGCCAGCAGCTTAGAGGGGGCGCCTGGGGCCAACGTCCTGACTTTC.

This clonotype showed up just a few times. The chain employs TRBV7-9 and TRBJ2-7, with 8 bases aligning to TRBD1. Germline values: CDR1 SEHNR, CDR2 FQNEAQ (reference sequence). The CDR3 spans 14 residues. Trimming removed 4 bases from V and 3 bases from J; junction bases left unmatched: 5. DNA of the CDR3: TGTGCCAGCAGCTACCGGACAGGGAACTACGAGCAGTACTTC. Translating it yields CASSYRTGNYEQYF.

This clonotype was found many times. The chain carries TRBV27 and TRBJ1-1; 10 positions agree with TRBD1. V lost 5 bases and J lost 0; bases outside the gene matches: 3. This CDR3 contains 15 residues. Looked up from germline, CDR1 is MNHEY and CDR2 is SMNVEV (reference sequence). The CDR3 bases are TGTGCCAGCAGTACTGACAGGGGGCTGAACACTGAAGCTTTCTTT. Translated, it gives CASSTDRGLNTEAFF.

This clonotype was recorded a few times. The chain recombines TRBV20-1 with TRBJ2-1; 12 bases agree with TRBD1. V lost 1 base, J lost 0 bases, and 13 bases stayed unmatched. From germline, CDR1 is DFQATT and CDR2 SNEGSKA (reference sequence). CDR3 length: 20 amino acids. The CDR3 reads CSARGRGQGAPRSSYNEQFF. CDR3 DNA sequence: TGCAGTGCTAGAGGTAGGGGACAGGGGGCTCCTCGGAGCTCCTACAATGAGCAGTTCTTC.

This clonotype was seen a handful of times. The V call is TRBV7-8, the J call TRBJ2-5; 7 bases are a match to TRBD1. CDR3 length: 14 residues. V trimming: 5 bases; J trimming: 7 bases; junction bases outside the gene matches: 10. The germline V gene encodes CDR1 SGHVS and CDR2 FQNEAQ. CDR3 region: CASSATGARGTQYF. The CDR3 DNA sequence: TGTGCCAGCAGCGCTACAGGGGCGAGGGGGACCCAGTACTTC.

This chain links TRBV10-3 with TRBJ2-3, with 9 positions matching TRBD2. The length of the CDR3 is 17 residues. Trimming removed 5 bases from V and 5 bases from J; junction bases left unmatched: 14. Germline loops: CDR1 ENHRY, CDR2 SYGVKD. CDR3: CAISLHSLAGEGDTQYF. CDR3 bases: TGTGCCATCAGTTTGCATTCCTTAGCGGGAGAAGGAGATACGCAGTATTTT.

The V gene is TRBV20-1, the J gene TRBJ2-3; a possible D gene is TRBD2 (5 bases). The V end lost 6 bases, the J end lost 10 bases, and 32 bases lay between the germline ends. Per the germline V gene, CDR1 is DFQATT and CDR2 is SNEGSKA (reference sequence). The CDR3 spans 17 residues. This CDR3 is CSARPLEGLSGRDAQYF. CDR3 nucleotide sequence: TGCAGTGCCAGACCCCTAGAGGGCCTCTCCGGTCGGGATGCGCAGTATTTT.

This chain links TRBV6-1 with TRBJ2-7; D possibly matches TRBD1 or TRBD2 (6 bases each). V shed 8 bases and J shed 4 bases, with 21 bases lying between them. Per the germline V gene, CDR1 is MNHNS and CDR2 is SASEGT. The CDR3 has 15 residues. CDR3 residues: CASGLLGGSSYEQYF. CDR3 in DNA: TGTGCCAGCGGTCTATTGGGGGGCTCTTCGTACGAGCAGTACTTC.

This clonotype came up a few times. This CDR3 is CASVRGGPNEKLFF. The CDR3 DNA reads TGTGCCAGCGTTCGAGGAGGACCTAATGAAAAACTGTTTTTT. The V gene is TRBV6-2 or TRBV6-3, the J gene TRBJ1-4, with D unclear. The CDR3 totals 14 residues. Between the trimmed V and J ends, which lost 8 bases and 3 bases, there was a span of 13 bases. Germline V gives CDR1 MNHEY, CDR2 SVGEGT.

CDR3 protein: CASSFVRHGGTYTF. In DNA, the CDR3 is TGTGCCAGCAGTTTTGTTAGGCACGGGGGTACCTACACCTTC. This chain connects TRBV28 to TRBJ1-2; maybe TRBD1 (5 bases). This CDR3 is built from 14 residues. The V and J ends lost 3 bases and 10 bases respectively, with 18 bases between them. The germline V gene has CDR1 MDHEN and CDR2 SYDVKM.

The chain carries TRBV28 and TRBJ2-7, with D hard to call. CDR3 size: 15 residues. The V gene's germline CDR1 is MDHEN and CDR2 SYDVKM. V was cut by 6 bases and J by 3 bases, with 18 bases left in between. CDR3 coding DNA: TGTGCCAGCAGCCCCCATCCAGGCACTCTCTACGAGCAGTACTTC. It yields the protein CASSPHPGTLYEQYF.

This clonotype was seen only a few times. This sequence joins TRBV7-8 and TRBJ2-3; 8 bases agree with TRBD2. Germline CDR1 and CDR2: SGHVS and FQNEAQ. This CDR3 contains 16 residues. The V and J ends lost 5 bases and 2 bases, in that order; junction bases with no gene match: 9. The DNA of the CDR3 is TGTGCCAGCAGCCCAAGGGTAGCGGGGAACACAGATACGCAGTATTTT. It yields the protein CASSPRVAGNTDTQYF.

This clonotype was seen ten or more times. The rearrangement links TRBV5-6 to TRBJ2-3, with TRBD1 as a possible D gene (6 bases). Germline assignment: CDR1 SGHDT and CDR2 YYEEEE. Between the trimmed V and J ends, which lost 1 base and 2 bases, there was a span of 8 bases. The CDR3 totals 14 residues. The CDR3 sequence is CASSLSGDTDTQYF. In DNA form, the CDR3 reads TGTGCCAGCAGCTTGTCAGGGGACACAGATACGCAGTATTTT.

In this sample, this clonotype turned up a few times. V usage is TRBV4-3 and J usage is TRBJ1-4, with D possibly TRBD1 on 5 matching bases. V was pared by 1 base and J by 8 bases, with 8 bases between. CDR1 LGHNA and CDR2 YSLEER come from the germline V gene. The CDR3 runs to 13 residues. CDR3 sequence: CASSQAGKEKLFF. The CDR3 DNA is TGCGCCAGCAGCCAAGCAGGGAAGGAAAAACTGTTTTTT.

This clonotype came up a few times. The chain combines TRBV5-1 with TRBJ2-1, with 9 bases that match TRBD1. Trimming removed 4 bases from V and 7 bases from J; junction bases left unmatched: 9. Germline V gene lookup returns CDR1 SGHRS and CDR2 YFSETQ. The CDR3 length is 15 residues. CDR3 loop: CASSPGQGPPNEQFF. CDR3 sequence (DNA): TGCGCCAGCAGCCCTGGACAGGGGCCGCCTAATGAGCAGTTCTTC.

At least ten counts were recorded for this clonotype. V gene TRBV12-3 or TRBV12-4 combines with J gene TRBJ2-1; no firm D call. The length of the CDR3 is 14 residues. V lost 3 bases and J lost 6, with 12 bases in between. The CDR3, as DNA: TGTGCCAGCAGTTTCTCACAGCCTTTCAATGAGCAGTTCTTC. Translating it yields CASSFSQPFNEQFF.

The table lists this clonotype with a few counts. The chain has TRBV14 and TRBJ2-7; 10 nucleotides align to TRBD2. This CDR3 is built from 15 residues. The germline V gene has CDR1 SGHDN and CDR2 FVKESK. V shed 4 bases, J shed 3 bases, and the junction held 6 bases outside the gene matches. The CDR3: CASSPGAGGIYEQYF. The CDR3 coding sequence is TGTGCCAGCAGCCCGGGAGCGGGGGGGATCTACGAGCAGTACTTC.